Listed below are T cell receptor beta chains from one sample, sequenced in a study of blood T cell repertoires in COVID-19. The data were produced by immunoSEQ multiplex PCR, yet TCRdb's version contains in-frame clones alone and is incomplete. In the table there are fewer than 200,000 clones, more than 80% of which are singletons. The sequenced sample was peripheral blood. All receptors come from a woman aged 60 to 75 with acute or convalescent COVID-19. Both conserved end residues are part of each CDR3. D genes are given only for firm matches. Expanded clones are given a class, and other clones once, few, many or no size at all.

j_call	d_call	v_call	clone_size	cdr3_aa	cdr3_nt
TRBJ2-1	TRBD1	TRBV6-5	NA	CASRPAGQGFDEQFF	TGTGCCAGCAGACCCGCCGGACAGGGATTCGATGAGCAGTTCTTC
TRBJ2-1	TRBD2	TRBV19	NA	CASSIDLLGGGLDEQFF	TGTGCCAGTAGTATAGATCTATTGGGCGGGGGGCTGGATGAGCAGTTCTTC
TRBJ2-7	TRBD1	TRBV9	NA	CASSPGQGFSYEQYF	TGTGCCAGCAGCCCGGGACAGGGATTCTCCTACGAGCAGTACTTC
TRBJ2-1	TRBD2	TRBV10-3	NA	CAISALGTSGRGGSYNEQFF	TGTGCCATCAGTGCCCTTGGGACTAGCGGGAGAGGGGGATCGTACAATGAGCAGTTCTTC
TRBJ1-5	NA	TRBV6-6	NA	CASSWAYDQPQHF	TGTGCCAGCAGTTGGGCCTACGATCAGCCCCAGCATTTT
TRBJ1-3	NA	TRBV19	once	CATSTGNTIYF	TGTGCCACCAGTACTGGAAACACCATATATTTT
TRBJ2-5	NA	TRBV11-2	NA	CASSQDQPQETQYF	TGTGCCAGCAGTCAGGATCAGCCGCAAGAGACCCAGTACTTC
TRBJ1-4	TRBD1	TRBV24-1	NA	CATSDSRGTGEKLFF	TGTGCCACCAGTGATTCCAGGGGGACGGGGGAAAAACTGTTTTTT
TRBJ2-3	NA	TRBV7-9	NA	CASSLLSTDTQYF	TGTGCCAGCAGCTTGCTATCCACAGATACGCAGTATTTT
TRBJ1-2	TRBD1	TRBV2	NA	CASSGQGAHYGYTF	TGTGCCAGTTCAGGACAGGGCGCCCACTATGGCTACACCTTC
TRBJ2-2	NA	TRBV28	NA	CGSWGLPHTGELFF	TGTGGGAGTTGGGGGCTCCCGCACACCGGGGAGCTGTTTTTT
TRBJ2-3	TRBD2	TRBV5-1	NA	CASQSLAGGTDTQYF	TGCGCCAGCCAATCACTAGCGGGAGGAACAGATACGCAGTATTTT
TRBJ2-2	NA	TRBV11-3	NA	CASRPGGITGELFF	TGTGCCAGCAGGCCCGGCGGGATCACCGGGGAGCTGTTTTTT
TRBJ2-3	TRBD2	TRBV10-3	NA	CAISVAGGSTDTQYF	TGTGCCATCAGTGTAGCGGGAGGAAGCACAGATACGCAGTATTTT
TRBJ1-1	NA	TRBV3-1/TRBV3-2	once	CASSQTGTQDTEAFF	TGTGCCAGCAGCCAGACCGGGACTCAGGACACTGAAGCTTTCTTT
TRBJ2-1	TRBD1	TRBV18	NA	CASSNRQGAFNEQFF	TGTGCCAGCTCTAATCGGCAGGGGGCCTTCAATGAGCAGTTCTTC
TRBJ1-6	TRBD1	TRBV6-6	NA	CASSYDRDNSPLHF	TGTGCCAGCAGTTACGACAGGGATAATTCACCCCTCCACTTT
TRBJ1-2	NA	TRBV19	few	CASSISSQGSRYGYTF	TGTGCCAGTAGTATCTCGTCGCAGGGCTCTCGCTATGGCTACACCTTC
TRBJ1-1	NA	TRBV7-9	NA	CASSLAGGLNTEAFF	TGTGCCAGCAGCTTAGCTGGGGGCCTTAACACTGAAGCTTTCTTT
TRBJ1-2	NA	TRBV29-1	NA	CSFITLQDTTTNYGYTF	TGCAGCTTCATAACACTACAGGACACTACTACTAACTATGGCTACACCTTC
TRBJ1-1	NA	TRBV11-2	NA	CASSFQGWTEAFF	TGTGCCAGCAGCTTCCAGGGGTGGACTGAAGCTTTCTTT
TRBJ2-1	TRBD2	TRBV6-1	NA	CASSELPTSGRSGYNEQFF	TGTGCCAGCAGTGAACTGCCGACTAGCGGGAGAAGCGGCTACAATGAGCAGTTCTTC
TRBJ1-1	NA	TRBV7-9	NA	CASSPPGTSNTEAFF	TGTGCCAGCAGCCCCCCCGGGACATCTAATACTGAAGCTTTCTTT
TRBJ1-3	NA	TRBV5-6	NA	CASSFRPPTTGGNTIYF	TGTGCCAGCAGCTTCCGCCCCCCAACCACAGGGGGAAACACCATATATTTT
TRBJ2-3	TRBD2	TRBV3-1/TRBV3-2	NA	CASSQGGGRGSYTQYF	TGTGCCAGCAGCCAAGGGGGCGGGAGGGGCTCATATACGCAGTATTTT
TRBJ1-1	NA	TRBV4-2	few	CASSQGRSTEAFF	TGTGCCAGCAGCCAAGGGAGGAGCACTGAAGCTTTCTTT
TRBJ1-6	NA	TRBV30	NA	CAWSVQGRSPLHF	TGTGCCTGGAGTGTACAGGGACGATCACCCCTCCACTTT
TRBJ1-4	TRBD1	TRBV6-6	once	CASKAGQASEKLFF	TGTGCCAGCAAGGCCGGACAGGCTAGTGAAAAACTGTTTTTT
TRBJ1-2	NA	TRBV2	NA	CATQGGTLIDYGYTF	TGTGCCACCCAGGGAGGGACCCTAATTGACTATGGCTACACCTTC
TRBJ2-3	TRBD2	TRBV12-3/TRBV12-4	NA	CATGTNLYTQYF	TGTGCTACCGGGACTAACCTTTATACGCAGTATTTT
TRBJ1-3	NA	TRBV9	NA	CASSVVGGAGNTIYF	TGTGCCAGCAGCGTAGTAGGAGGTGCTGGAAACACCATATATTTT
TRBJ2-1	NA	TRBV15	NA	CATSRDSGNEQFF	TGTGCCACCAGCAGAGATTCGGGCAATGAGCAGTTCTTC
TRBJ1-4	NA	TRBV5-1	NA	CASRTAGTIGEKLFF	TGCGCCAGCCGAACGGCCGGGACAATCGGAGAAAAACTGTTTTTT
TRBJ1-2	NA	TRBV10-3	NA	CAISVAGDDGYTF	TGTGCCATCAGTGTTGCGGGGGATGATGGCTACACCTTC
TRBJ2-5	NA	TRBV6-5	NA	CASSSSGTSQETQYF	TGTGCCAGCAGTTCCTCAGGGACTTCACAAGAGACCCAGTACTTC
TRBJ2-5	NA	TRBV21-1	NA	CASSKGVKGEGPKTQYF	TGTGCCAGCAGCAAAGGGGTTAAGGGGGAGGGCCCGAAGACCCAGTACTTC
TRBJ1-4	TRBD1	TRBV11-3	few	CASSLRGKTNEKLFF	TGTGCCAGCAGCCTCAGGGGGAAAACTAATGAAAAACTGTTTTTT
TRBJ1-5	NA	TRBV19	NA	CASSSGKHSNQPQHF	TGTGCCAGTAGCTCGGGGAAACATAGCAATCAGCCCCAGCATTTT
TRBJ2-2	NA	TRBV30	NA	CAWSPAGLSTGELFF	TGTGCCTGGAGTCCTGCGGGGTTGAGCACCGGGGAGCTGTTTTTT
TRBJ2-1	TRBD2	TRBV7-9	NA	CASRDPSGSWNEQFF	TGTGCCAGCAGGGACCCTAGCGGGAGTTGGAATGAGCAGTTCTTC
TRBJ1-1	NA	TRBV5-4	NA	CASSPERGGTTEAFF	TGTGCCAGCAGCCCCGAGAGGGGGGGGACAACTGAAGCTTTCTTT
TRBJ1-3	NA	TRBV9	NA	CASSRGGESSGNTIYF	TGTGCCAGCAGTCGGGGTGGGGAGAGCTCTGGAAACACCATATATTTT
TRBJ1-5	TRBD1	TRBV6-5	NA	CASRTDRGQPQHF	TGTGCCAGCAGAACCGACAGGGGCCAGCCCCAGCATTTT
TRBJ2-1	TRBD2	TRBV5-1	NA	CASSLGSGSSYNEQFF	TGCGCCAGCAGCTTGGGTAGCGGGAGCTCCTACAATGAGCAGTTCTTC
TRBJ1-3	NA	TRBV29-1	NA	CSVGGNSGNTIYF	TGCAGCGTTGGAGGGAACTCTGGAAACACCATATATTTT
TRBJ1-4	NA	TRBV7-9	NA	CASSLDTRNEKLFF	TGTGCCAGCAGCCTCGACACGAGAAATGAAAAACTGTTTTTT
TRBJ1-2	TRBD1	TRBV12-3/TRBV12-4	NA	CASRGQGTHGYTF	TGTGCCAGCAGAGGACAGGGTACCCATGGCTACACCTTC
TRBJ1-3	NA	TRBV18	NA	CASSPESWGNTIYF	TGTGCCAGCTCACCAGAGTCGTGGGGAAACACCATATATTTT